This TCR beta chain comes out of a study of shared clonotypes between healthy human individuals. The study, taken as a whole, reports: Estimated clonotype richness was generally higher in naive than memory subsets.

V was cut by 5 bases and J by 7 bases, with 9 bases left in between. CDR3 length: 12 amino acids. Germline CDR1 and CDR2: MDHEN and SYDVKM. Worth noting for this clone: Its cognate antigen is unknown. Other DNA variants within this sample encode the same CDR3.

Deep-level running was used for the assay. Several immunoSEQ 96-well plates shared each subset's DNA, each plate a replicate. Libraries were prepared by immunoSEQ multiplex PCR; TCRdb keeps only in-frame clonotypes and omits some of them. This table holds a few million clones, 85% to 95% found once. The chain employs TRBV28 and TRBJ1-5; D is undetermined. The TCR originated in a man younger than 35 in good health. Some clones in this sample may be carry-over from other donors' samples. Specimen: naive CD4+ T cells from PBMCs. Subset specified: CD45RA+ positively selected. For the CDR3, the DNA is TGTGCCAGCAGTCTGGCGGGACAGCCCCAGCATTTT. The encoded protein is CASSLAGQPQHF. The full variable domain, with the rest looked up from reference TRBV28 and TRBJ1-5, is DVKVTQSSRYLVKRTGEKVFLECVQDMDHENMFWYRQDPGLGLRLIYFSYDVKMKEKGDIPEGYSVSREKKERFSLILESASTNQTSMYLCASSLAGQPQHFGDGTRLSIL.